This T cell receptor beta chain appears in the sequencing data of a study of T cells in Graves' hyperthyroidism and ophthalmopathy. Study-wide results and caveats: The blood repertoire included most of the expanded thyroid clonotypes above 0.001.

This clonotype was found once. No antigen is known for it. Germline CDR1 and CDR2: DFQATT and SNEGSKA (reference sequence). Trimming removed 1 base from V and 3 bases from J, with 10 bases in between. CDR3 length: 13 amino acids. TCR beta CDR3 sequences were amplified from RNA transcripts. HTBI primers were employed in a first-round RT-PCR of the TCR CDR3. TCRdb fed the multiplex PCR reads into MiXCR, producing one record per CDR3 protein. Of about 540,000 distinct CDR3 sequences listed, 46% were seen once; the top ten hold around 8%. The source material was peripheral blood or thyroid tissue (not recorded which). This rearrangement joins TRBV20-1 to TRBJ2-7; no firm D call. The source of this sequence is a young woman with Graves' hyperthyroidism. The CDR3 nucleotides read TGCAGTGCTAGAGCCTCCGGCGGCTACGAGCAGTACTTC. Its protein is CSARASGGYEQYF.